This passage covers 17 T cell receptor beta chains from one sample sequenced in a study of human T cells and chemical hapten exposure. Sample time point: patch test 1, 2 weeks after DPC sensitization. As to treatment: therapeutic diphenylcyclopropenone sensitization with weekly scalp DPC. TCRdb passed the RACE reads through MiXCR, listing each CDR3 protein once. The sample records approximately 90,000 distinct CDR3 sequences, around an eighth being singletons. The sequences come from whole blood, collected in connection with sensitization to the hapten diphenylcyclopropenone (DPC). Receptor source: a woman aged 40 to 50 with alopecia areata. Some clones in this sample may be carry-over from other donors' samples.

A few counts support this clonotype. This rearrangement joins TRBV11-2 to TRBJ2-7; 14 nucleotides agree with TRBD2. Germline values: CDR1 SGHAT, CDR2 FQNNGV. The ends lost 6 bases at V and 4 bases at J; junction bases unmatched: 2. The CDR3 is made up of 14 amino acids. CDR3 sequence reads: CASSRTSGRYEQYF. The CDR3 DNA follows: TGTGCCAGCAGTCGGACTAGCGGGAGGTACGAGCAGTACTTC.

In its sample, this clonotype was seen many times. This rearrangement joins TRBV7-2 to TRBJ2-7; D is uncertain. Germline V gene sequence: CDR1 SGHTA, CDR2 FQGNSA. CDR3 size: 14 residues. V was shortened by 2 bases and J by 5 bases, with 13 bases between the two germline ends. For the CDR3, the DNA is TGTGCCAGCAGCTTAACGTGGGCCGCGGACGAGCAGTACTTC. Encoded protein: CASSLTWAADEQYF.

This clonotype showed up many times. V usage is TRBV12-3 or TRBV12-4 and J usage is TRBJ2-5; D call uncertain. The V end was cut by 3 bases, the J end by 2 bases, with 10 bases between. CDR3 size: 14 residues. CDR3: CASSFGQVQETQYF. The CDR3 DNA is TGTGCCAGCAGTTTTGGGCAGGTTCAAGAGACCCAGTACTTC.

The chain recombines TRBV7-2 with TRBJ2-6; D not resolved. The CDR3 is 14 residues long. The germline V gene encodes CDR1 SGHTA and CDR2 FQGNSA. With 6 bases removed from V and 2 bases from J, the gap between germline ends came to 8 bases. This chain's CDR3 is CASSRNPGANVLTF. CDR3 DNA sequence: TGTGCCAGCAGTCGAAACCCTGGGGCCAACGTCCTGACTTTC.

This clonotype showed up just a few times. The rearrangement joins TRBV6-2 or TRBV6-3 to TRBJ1-5; D is unclear. V lost 0 bases and J 7 bases, leaving 4 bases between the germline ends. This CDR3 has 12 amino acids. CDR1 MNHEY and CDR2 SVGEGT come from the germline V gene. CDR3 nucleotides: TGTGCCAGCAGTTACTCGGGGCAGCCCCAGCATTTT. Its protein product is CASSYSGQPQHF.

V gene TRBV7-9 combines with J gene TRBJ2-1; the D gene is possibly TRBD1 (7 bases). Germline CDR1 SEHNR, CDR2 FQNEAQ (reference sequence). The ends were cut back, 6 bases at V and 0 bases at J, with 18 bases in the middle. The CDR3 sequence is 17 residues long. This CDR3 reads CASRKGAGSISYNEQFF. The CDR3 coding sequence is TGTGCCAGCAGGAAGGGGGCGGGGTCGATCTCCTACAATGAGCAGTTCTTC.

This clonotype was detected only a few times. The rearrangement uses TRBV12-3 or TRBV12-4 and TRBJ1-6; D unclear. CDR3 size: 12 residues. Trimming took off 7 bases at V and 7 bases at J, with 8 bases between the two ends. CDR3: CASTRANSPLHF. Written as DNA, the CDR3 is TGTGCCAGCACTCGGGCCAATTCACCCCTCCACTTT.

This clonotype has only a few counts. The chain recombines TRBV6-1 with TRBJ2-4; D ambiguous. With 8 bases removed from V and 0 bases from J, the gap between germline ends came to 8 bases. The CDR3 is made up of 13 amino acids. The V gene's germline CDR1 is MNHNS and CDR2 SASEGT. The CDR3 DNA reads as TGTGCCAGCGTGTCTGTAGCCAAAAACATTCAGTACTTC. Translated, it gives CASVSVAKNIQYF.

This clonotype was counted between two and nine times. The chain is built from TRBV18 and TRBJ2-7, with TRBD2 matching 7 bases. CDR1 is KGHSH, CDR2 LQKENI, per germline. The CDR3 has 15 amino acids. Trimming cost V 5 bases and J 4 bases; bases outside gene matches: 11. CDR3 nucleotides: TGTGCCAGCTCATCCAGCGGGGATGGCTTTTACGAGCAGTACTTC. As protein: CASSSSGDGFYEQYF.

The chain couples TRBV7-9 to TRBJ2-3; D may be TRBD2 (5 bases). The CDR3 spans 15 residues. With 1 base removed from V and 6 bases from J, the gap between germline ends came to 14 bases. CDR1 SEHNR and CDR2 FQNEAQ come from the germline V gene (reference sequence). CDR3 DNA: TGTGCCAGCAGCTTAGTGGCGGGCGGGCTCGATACGCAGTATTTT. This sequence encodes CASSLVAGGLDTQYF.

For the CDR3, the DNA is TGTGCCAGCAGTGAAACAGGATGGGAGACCCAGTACTTC. It is translated as CASSETGWETQYF. V usage is TRBV2 and J usage is TRBJ2-5; possibly TRBD1 for D (5 bases). V was clipped by 2 bases and J by 5 bases, with 9 bases between them. The CDR3 length is 13 residues. Germline CDR1 and CDR2: SNHLY and FYNNEI.

In this sample, this clonotype turned up many times. The chain uses TRBV18 and TRBJ1-1; 7 bases are shared with TRBD1. CDR3 length equals 14 residues. CDR1 is KGHSH, CDR2 LQKENI, per germline. V gave up 5 bases and J gave up 8 bases; unmatched junction bases: 11. DNA for the CDR3: TGTGCCAGCTCATCCGGGACAGATATCACCGAAGCTTTCTTT. This sequence encodes CASSSGTDITEAFF. Looking up the rest from reference TRBV18 and TRBJ1-1 gives the full variable domain: NAGVMQNPRHLVRRRGQEARLRCSPMKGHSHVYWYRQLPEEGLKFMVYLQKENIIDESGMPKERFSAEFPKEGPSILRIQQVVRGDSAAYFCASSSGTDITEAFFGQGTRLTVV.

This chain uses TRBV9 with TRBJ2-1; TRBD1 agrees at 10 bases. After removal of 1 base from V and 1 base from J, the junction contained 8 bases not matched to a gene. This CDR3 region has 18 residues. In germline, CDR1 is SGDLS, CDR2 YYNGEE. CDR3 amino acids: CASSVHATGGTSYNEQFF. DNA for the CDR3: TGTGCCAGCAGCGTACACGCGACAGGGGGCACTTCCTACAATGAGCAGTTCTTC.

V usage is TRBV4-2 and J usage is TRBJ2-7; TRBD1 might be the D (6 bases). The CDR3 covers 13 residues. CDR1 and CDR2 (germline): LGHNA, YNFKEQ. V lost 6 bases and J 0 bases, leaving 9 bases between the germline ends. The CDR3 here is CASRQGRSYEQYF. The CDR3, as DNA: TGTGCCAGCAGACAGGGTCGCTCCTACGAGCAGTACTTC.

The chain links TRBV30 to TRBJ2-3; D remains unclear. The V gene's germline CDR1 is GTSNPN and CDR2 SVGIG (reference sequence). V lost 3 bases to trimming and J lost 6 bases, with 10 bases between them. The CDR3 has 12 amino acids. CDR3 sequence: CAWSATWDTQYF. The CDR3 DNA reads as TGTGCCTGGAGCGCGACGTGGGATACGCAGTATTTT.

This chain joins TRBV6-5 and TRBJ2-7, with TRBD1 identical over 11 bases. Trimming took 6 bases from V and 3 from J; bases not matched to a gene: 4. Germline CDR1 reads MNHEY; CDR2 reads SVGAGI. CDR3 size: 14 residues. CDR3 protein: CASRLGQGVYEQYF. In nucleotides, the CDR3 is TGTGCCAGCAGACTGGGACAGGGGGTCTACGAGCAGTACTTC.

This clonotype occurred many times. The chain carries TRBV12-3 or TRBV12-4 and TRBJ2-5; weak D call: TRBD2 (6 bases). The ends were cut back, 2 bases at V and 3 bases at J, with 22 bases in the middle. The CDR3 length is 18 residues. As DNA, the CDR3 is TGTGCCAGCAGTTTACCGCAGGGAGGAGTCTGGCCAAAAGAGACCCAGTACTTC. It codes for CASSLPQGGVWPKETQYF.